Listed below are T cell receptor beta chains from one sample, sequenced in a study of blood T cell repertoires in COVID-19. Produced via immunoSEQ multiplex PCR; TCRdb's table is partial and in-frame only. The data contain under 300,000 clones, roughly 80% of them seen just once; the ten biggest clones take up about 5.3%. Source material: peripheral blood. Every receptor here comes from a woman over 75 with active or convalescent COVID-19. CDR3s include the opening cysteine and the closing phenylalanine or tryptophan. D genes are given only for firm matches. Expanded clones are given a class, and other clones once, few, many or no size at all.

clone_size	cdr3_length	v_call	j_call	d_call	cdr3_aa	cdr3_nt
-	12	TRBV6-5	TRBJ1-2	TRBD1	CASGQANYGYTF	TGTGCCAGCGGACAGGCTAACTATGGCTACACCTTC
few	14	TRBV28	TRBJ1-5	-	CASRPYARNQPQHF	TGTGCCAGCAGACCTTACGCGAGGAATCAGCCCCAGCATTTT
-	18	TRBV13	TRBJ2-3	TRBD2	CASSLMPSGAAGKDTQYF	TGTGCCAGCAGCTTAATGCCGAGCGGGGCCGCTGGGAAAGATACGCAGTATTTT
-	15	TRBV3-1/TRBV3-2	TRBJ2-7	TRBD2	CASSQELAGGYEQYF	TGTGCCAGCAGCCAAGAGCTAGCGGGGGGCTACGAGCAGTACTTC
-	14	TRBV2	TRBJ2-6	-	CASRSLSGANVLTF	TGTGCGAGCAGGTCGTTATCTGGGGCCAACGTCCTGACTTTC
-	14	TRBV20-1	TRBJ2-2	-	CSASITGYTGELFF	TGCAGTGCGAGTATAACAGGGTATACCGGGGAGCTGTTTTTT
few	14	TRBV29-1	TRBJ2-2	TRBD2	CSVALAGAGGELFF	TGCAGCGTTGCCCTAGCGGGAGCTGGCGGGGAGCTGTTTTTT
-	16	TRBV7-2	TRBJ1-3	TRBD1	CASSLRQGSSGNTIYF	TGTGCCAGCAGCCTACGACAGGGGAGCTCTGGAAACACCATATATTTT
-	15	TRBV5-4	TRBJ2-1	TRBD2	CASSSGTSGRTEQFF	TGTGCCAGCAGCTCCGGGACTAGCGGGAGGACTGAGCAGTTCTTC
-	14	TRBV29-1	TRBJ2-1	-	CSVVGSLSYNEQFF	TGCAGCGTTGTCGGGAGCCTCTCCTACAATGAGCAGTTCTTC
-	16	TRBV7-9	TRBJ1-2	TRBD1	CASTSNSGTGVLGYTF	TGTGCCAGCACCTCAAACTCCGGGACAGGGGTATTAGGCTACACCTTC
-	15	TRBV5-6	TRBJ2-6	-	CASSLGTGGANVLTF	TGTGCCAGCAGCTTAGGCACCGGGGGGGCCAACGTCCTGACTTTC
-	14	TRBV29-1	TRBJ1-3	TRBD1	CSAHWAGGGNTIYF	TGCAGCGCCCACTGGGCAGGGGGTGGAAACACCATATATTTT
few	14	TRBV27	TRBJ1-1	TRBD1	CASSTTTGFAEAFF	TGTGCCAGCAGTACTACGACAGGGTTCGCTGAAGCTTTCTTT
many	15	TRBV7-7	TRBJ2-7	-	CASSLDFGPSYEQYF	TGTGCTAGCAGCTTAGATTTTGGGCCTTCCTACGAGCAGTACTTC
-	15	TRBV6-4	TRBJ1-6	-	CASSDQGSDNSPFHF	TGTGCCAGCAGTGACCAGGGGTCGGATAATTCACCCTTCCACTTT
-	17	TRBV29-1	TRBJ2-3	TRBD2	CSVDTGRAGGRTDTQYF	TGCAGCGTTGATACAGGGAGAGCGGGGGGTCGCACAGATACGCAGTATTTT
once	12	TRBV28	TRBJ1-5	-	CASSSLRQPQHF	TGTGCCAGCAGTTCCCTGAGACAGCCCCAGCATTTT
few	12	TRBV7-2	TRBJ1-1	-	CASKHSTTEAFF	TGTGCCAGCAAGCACTCCACGACTGAAGCTTTCTTT
once	14	TRBV3-1/TRBV3-2	TRBJ2-3	-	CASSQEAGADTQYF	TGTGCCAGCAGCCAAGAAGCAGGGGCAGATACGCAGTATTTT
-	18	TRBV4-1	TRBJ2-3	TRBD2	CASSPRGAGGRSTDTQYF	TGCGCCAGCAGCCCCCGTGGGGCGGGAGGTCGTAGCACAGATACGCAGTATTTT
-	14	TRBV7-2	TRBJ1-1	-	CASSLLGVYTEAFF	TGTGCCAGCAGCTTATTAGGGGTGTACACTGAAGCTTTCTTT
-	15	TRBV28	TRBJ1-1	TRBD1	CASSPPTGARPEAFF	TGTGCCAGCAGTCCACCCACAGGGGCTCGACCTGAAGCTTTCTTT
-	16	TRBV15	TRBJ2-3	TRBD1	CATSRDRVEGTDTQYF	TGTGCCACCAGCAGGGACAGGGTGGAGGGCACAGATACGCAGTATTTT
-	16	TRBV5-1	TRBJ2-7	-	CASSLGVQGPIYEQYF	TGCGCCAGCAGCTTGGGGGTACAGGGCCCCATCTACGAGCAGTACTTC
-	15	TRBV2	TRBJ1-6	-	CASSEGGTYNSPLHF	TGTGCCAGCAGTGAGGGGGGGACTTATAATTCACCCCTCCACTTT
-	14	TRBV29-1	TRBJ2-1	TRBD2	CSVAAGTSYNEQFF	TGCAGCGTGGCTGCCGGGACTAGCTACAATGAGCAGTTCTTC
-	14	TRBV27	TRBJ1-4	-	CASTRAGIGEKLFF	TGTGCCAGCACCAGGGCGGGAATCGGTGAAAAACTGTTTTTT
-	15	TRBV7-2	TRBJ2-7	TRBD2	CASSLRPSGNFEQYF	TGTGCCAGCAGCTTAAGGCCTAGCGGGAACTTCGAGCAGTACTTC
-	15	TRBV2	TRBJ1-2	TRBD1	CASSGQGLDNYGYTF	TGTGCCAGCAGTGGACAGGGTCTCGATAACTATGGCTACACCTTC
-	15	TRBV3-1/TRBV3-2	TRBJ1-4	-	CASSQRGEVGEKLFF	TGTGCCAGCAGCCAAAGGGGCGAAGTAGGGGAAAAACTGTTTTTT
-	15	TRBV5-1	TRBJ1-1	TRBD1	CASSWGQGVNTEAFF	TGCGCCAGCAGCTGGGGACAGGGTGTGAACACTGAAGCTTTCTTT
-	15	TRBV30	TRBJ2-3	TRBD1	CAWSVKGARTDTQYF	TGTGCCTGGAGTGTAAAGGGGGCTAGGACAGATACGCAGTATTTT
few	14	TRBV2	TRBJ1-5	TRBD1	CASSRDRDNQPQHF	TGTGCCAGCAGTCGGGACAGGGACAATCAGCCCCAGCATTTT
-	15	TRBV27	TRBJ2-1	-	CASSLRGNPYNEQFF	TGTGCCAGCAGTTTACGAGGGAATCCCTACAATGAGCAGTTCTTC
-	15	TRBV18	TRBJ1-2	-	CASSPGGVGHYGYTF	TGTGCCAGCTCACCGGGTGGAGTAGGTCACTATGGCTACACCTTC
once	14	TRBV18	TRBJ2-7	TRBD1	CASSPPTGVYEQYF	TGTGCCAGCTCACCGCCGACAGGGGTATACGAGCAGTACTTC
-	18	TRBV25-1	TRBJ1-5	-	CASRAFAPGEAPNQPQHF	TGTGCCAGCAGAGCCTTTGCCCCCGGAGAGGCACCCAATCAGCCCCAGCATTTT
-	14	TRBV19	TRBJ2-5	-	CASSIVGGRETQYF	TGTGCCAGTAGTATAGTCGGGGGGCGAGAGACCCAGTACTTC
-	14	TRBV5-5	TRBJ1-1	-	CASSLMTVNTEAFF	TGTGCCAGCAGCTTGATGACAGTGAACACTGAAGCTTTCTTT
-	13	TRBV14	TRBJ2-5	-	CASSQDVARTQYF	TGTGCCAGCAGCCAAGACGTCGCGAGGACCCAGTACTTC
-	14	TRBV9	TRBJ2-2	-	CASSVAGRTGELFF	TGTGCCAGCAGCGTAGCGGGTCGCACCGGGGAGCTGTTTTTT
-	14	TRBV7-2	TRBJ1-5	-	CASRLAGSNQPQHF	TGTGCCAGCAGGCTGGCGGGTAGCAATCAGCCCCAGCATTTT
-	16	TRBV5-6	TRBJ1-3	TRBD1	CASSNAAGGFGNTIYF	TGTGCCAGCAGCAATGCCGCAGGGGGCTTTGGAAACACCATATATTTT
-	14	TRBV7-8	TRBJ2-5	-	CASSLGTLQETQYF	TGTGCCAGCAGCTTAGGGACACTTCAAGAGACCCAGTACTTC
-	14	TRBV19	TRBJ2-5	TRBD1	CASSLGQSQETQYF	TGTGCCAGTAGTTTGGGACAGAGTCAAGAGACCCAGTACTTC
-	18	TRBV5-1	TRBJ1-3	-	CASSLGTDSTGGGNTIYF	TGCGCCAGCAGCTTGGGGACAGACTCCACCGGCGGTGGAAACACCATATATTTT
few	15	TRBV5-6	TRBJ2-1	-	CASSLIGRTDNEQFF	TGTGCCAGCAGCTTGATTGGGAGGACGGACAATGAGCAGTTCTTC
few	14	TRBV27	TRBJ1-6	-	CASKGLVENSPLHF	TGTGCCAGCAAGGGACTGGTAGAGAATTCACCCCTCCACTTT
once	16	TRBV6-5	TRBJ1-6	-	CASSYSTTGGNSPLHF	TGTGCCAGCAGTTACTCTACGACAGGCGGTAATTCACCCCTCCACTTT
-	14	TRBV29-1	TRBJ2-5	TRBD1	CSVRGGKGQETQYF	TGCAGCGTTAGAGGGGGCAAAGGCCAAGAGACCCAGTACTTC
once	12	TRBV12-3/TRBV12-4	TRBJ1-2	-	CASSFREYGYTF	TGTGCCAGCAGTTTTCGAGAATATGGCTACACCTTC
-	11	TRBV28	TRBJ1-2	-	CASSSARGYTF	TGTGCCAGCAGTTCCGCCCGGGGCTACACCTTC